Below, 9 T cell receptor beta chains from the same sample are listed, as sequenced in a study of blood T cells in healthy people across ages. Next came a second PCR, run for roughly 6 to 11 cycles, which used a sample-barcoded 5' primer along with a J-beta primer mix. TCRdb used MiXCR to reprocess the 5' RACE reads, holding one entry per CDR3 protein. The sample includes hundreds of thousands of distinct CDR3 sequences, 62% of them seen just once. Sequenced input: blood. The receptor source for this set is a man aged 30 to 45 in good health.

The chain carries TRBV6-6 and TRBJ1-5; no clear D. In germline, CDR1 is MNHNY, CDR2 SVGAGI (reference sequence). V was cut by 2 bases and J by 3 bases, with 11 bases left in between. This CDR3 is 15 amino acids long. CDR3 bases: TGTGCCAGCAGTTACGGCATATCGAACAATCAGCCCCAGCATTTT. It yields the protein CASSYGISNNQPQHF.

As regards this clonotype: A clone one base away is much larger, so this may be a read error. The chain has TRBV29-1 and TRBJ2-6; a possible D gene is TRBD2 (6 bases). Germline V gene data show CDR1 as SQVTM and CDR2 as ANQGSEA. The CDR3 contains 14 residues. In DNA form, the CDR3 reads TGCAGCGTTGACGGGGACTCTGGGGCCAACGTCCCGACTTTC. Its protein product is CSVDGDSGANVPTF.

J is TRBJ1-2 and V is TRBV10-3; 7 nucleotides agree with TRBD1. After removal of 3 bases from V and 0 bases from J, the junction contained 10 bases not matched to a gene. The CDR3 loop spans 17 amino acids. The germline gives CDR1 ENHRY, CDR2 SYGVKD. In nucleotides, the CDR3 is TGTGCCATCAGTGAATCAGGGGGGGCGGATACTAACTATGGCTACACCTTC. Its protein is CAISESGGADTNYGYTF.

The V and J genes are TRBV6-5 and TRBJ2-7; D gene uncertain. Germline loops: CDR1 MNHEY, CDR2 SVGAGI. Trimming left V 2 bases short and J 4 bases short, with 12 bases between. This CDR3 spans 14 amino acids. The CDR3 loop is CASSYGQVRYEQYF. CDR3 DNA sequence: TGTGCCAGCAGTTACGGGCAGGTGCGATACGAGCAGTACTTC.

V and J are TRBV6-2 or TRBV6-3 and TRBJ2-3; no definite D call. The V end was cut by 6 bases, the J end by 9 bases, with 16 bases between. The germline V gene encodes CDR1 MNHEY and CDR2 SVGEGT. This CDR3 is 13 amino acids long. The CDR3 nucleotides are TGTGCCAGCAGCGGAGAGGTCCGGCAGACGCAGTATTTT. Its translation is CASSGEVRQTQYF.

Only one count was recorded for this clonotype. The CDR3 reads CASSDLAGDEQFF. CDR3 coding DNA: TGTGCCAGCAGTGATCTAGCGGGGGATGAGCAGTTCTTC. This sequence joins TRBV25-1 and TRBJ2-1; 10 bases line up with TRBD2. V trimming: 3 bases; J trimming: 8 bases; junction bases outside the gene matches: 1. The CDR3 runs to 13 residues. From germline, CDR1 is MGHDK and CDR2 SYGVNS. Combining the CDR3 with reference TRBV25-1 and TRBJ2-1 gives the whole variable domain EADIYQTPRYLVIGTGKKITLECSQTMGHDKMYWYQQDPGMELHLIHYSYGVNSTEKGDLSSESTVSRIRTEHFPLTLESARPSHTSQYLCASSDLAGDEQFFGPGTRLTVL.

The chain recombines TRBV25-1 with TRBJ1-6, with D perhaps matching TRBD1 (5 bases). The V end was cut by 1 base, the J end by 5 bases, with 9 bases between. The CDR3 sequence is 15 residues long. Germline V gene lookup returns CDR1 MGHDK and CDR2 SYGVNS. The CDR3: CASSEFAGNNSPLHF. The DNA of the CDR3 is TGTGCCAGCAGTGAATTTGCAGGGAATAATTCACCCCTCCACTTT.

The chain links TRBV7-3 to TRBJ2-1; TRBD2 matches at 12 bases. The V gene end was trimmed by 4 bases and the J gene end by 9 bases; junction bases not matched to a gene: 7. Looked up from germline, CDR1 is SGHTA and CDR2 is FQGTGA. The CDR3 spans 15 residues. CDR3: CASSSLAGGIPEQFF. As DNA, the CDR3 is TGTGCCAGCAGCTCGCTAGCGGGGGGGATCCCTGAGCAGTTCTTC. Supplemented by reference TRBV7-3 and TRBJ2-1, the full variable domain reads GAGVSQTPSNKVTEKGKYVELRCDPISGHTALYWYRQSLGQGPEFLIYFQGTGAADDSGLPNDRFFAVRPEGSVSTLKIQRTERGDSAVYLCASSSLAGGIPEQFFGPGTRLTVL.

J is TRBJ2-1 and V is TRBV7-4; a possible D gene is TRBD1 (5 bases). V was trimmed by 1 base and J by 9 bases, leaving 19 bases between them. The CDR3 totals 16 residues. Per germline, CDR1 SGHVT and CDR2 SQSDAQ. Written as DNA, the CDR3 is TGTGCCAGCAGCTTAGGTAGGGGCCCGACCAATGGTGAGCAGTTCTTC. Its translation: CASSLGRGPTNGEQFF. The entire variable domain, with the rest obtained from reference TRBV7-4 and TRBJ2-1, is as follows: GAGVSQSPRYKVAKRGRDVALRCDSISGHVTLYWYRQTLGQGSEVLTYSQSDAQRDKSGRPSGRFSAERPERSVSTLKIQRTEQGDSAVYLCASSLGRGPTNGEQFFGPGTRLTVL.